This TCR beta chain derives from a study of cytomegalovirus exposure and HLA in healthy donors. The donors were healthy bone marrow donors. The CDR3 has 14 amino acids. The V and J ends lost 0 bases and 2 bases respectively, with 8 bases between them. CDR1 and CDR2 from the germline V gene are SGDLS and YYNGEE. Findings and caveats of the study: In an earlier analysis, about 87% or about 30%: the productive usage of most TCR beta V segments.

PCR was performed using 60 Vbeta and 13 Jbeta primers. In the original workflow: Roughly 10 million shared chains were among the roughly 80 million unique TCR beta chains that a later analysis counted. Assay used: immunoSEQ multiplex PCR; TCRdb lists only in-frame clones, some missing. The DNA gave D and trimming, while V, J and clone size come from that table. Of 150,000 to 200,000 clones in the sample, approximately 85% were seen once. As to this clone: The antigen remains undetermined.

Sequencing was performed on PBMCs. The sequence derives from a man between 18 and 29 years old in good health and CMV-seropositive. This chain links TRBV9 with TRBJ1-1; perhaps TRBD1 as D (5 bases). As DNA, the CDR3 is TGTGCCAGCAGCGTAGCGCAGGGTAACACTGAAGCTTTCTTT. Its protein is CASSVAQGNTEAFF.